This T cell receptor (beta chain) was identified during a study of CD8 T cells in Susac syndrome. Trimming shortened V by 4 bases and J by 0 bases, and 10 bases separated the two germline ends. From germline, CDR1 is GTSNPN and CDR2 SVGIG (reference sequence). This CDR3 comprises 14 residues. CD8+ and CD4+ T cells were negatively isolated; TEMRA cells were FACS-enriched. After extraction with the RNeasy kit, about 0.45 to 1 ug of the RNA was reverse transcribed using random hexamers. immunoSEQ multiplex PCR amplified TCR beta CDR3 across 54 Vbeta, 13 Jbeta. Using its own MiXCR run on the immunoSEQ multiplex PCR reads, TCRdb lists one record per CDR3 protein. The table includes more than 120,000 distinct CDR3 sequences, approximately 93% detected once.

The sequenced sample consisted of CD4+ T cells from PBMCs. The chain recombines TRBV30 with TRBJ1-3; D call uncertain. This TCR was recovered from a human donor in good health. The CDR3 DNA is TGTGCCTGGACAGCCGGGATCTCTGGAAACACCATATATTTT. Translated, it gives CAWTAGISGNTIYF.